This TCR beta chain was sequenced in a study of post-analysis software for immune sequencing data. The wider study: Included among the disease courses, which were recorded for the cohort, were relapsing-remitting, secondary progressive and progressive-relapsing multiple sclerosis. Study findings and constraints: Comparison with controls showed significantly lower normalized Chao1 diversity in multiple sclerosis patients. Patients showed TRBV5-6, TRBV5-1 and TRBV20-1 among roughly five TRBV segments more frequent than in controls. Those samples that were prepared in the same batch co-clustered strongly by F measure.

CDR1 and CDR2 (germline): SGHDT, YYEEEE. Between the trimmed V and J ends, which lost 4 bases and 1 base, there was a span of 14 bases. The CDR3 has 15 amino acids. Libraries were made from TCR beta cDNA, and they carried unique molecular identifiers. Roughly 0.5 million cDNA molecules were obtained from around 1 to 10 million T cells. Each CDR3 protein is one row after TCRdb ran MiXCR on the PCR reads. The sample consists of about 620,000 distinct CDR3 sequences, 44% of them appearing once. Comment on this clonotype: The antigen remains unidentified.

Input material: blood. The chain uses TRBV5-6 and TRBJ1-1, with a weak D call TRBD1 (5 bases). The TCR comes from a girl between 5 and 17 years old with multiple sclerosis. CDR3 loop: CASSREGLGNTEAFF. As DNA, the CDR3 is TGTGCCAGCAGCCGGGAGGGGCTGGGGAACACTGAAGCTTTCTTT.